The clone carrying this T cell receptor (beta chain) was observed many times. Germline V gene sequence: CDR1 SNHLY, CDR2 FYNNEI. The CDR3 is 12 residues long. The V and J ends lost 4 bases and 8 bases respectively, with 11 bases between them. Regarding time point: patch test 2, 6 weeks after DPC sensitization. Treatment: therapeutic diphenylcyclopropenone sensitization with weekly scalp DPC. This record belongs to a study of human T cells and chemical hapten exposure. TCRdb called the RACE reads again in MiXCR, with one record for every CDR3 protein. The table includes about 380,000 distinct CDR3 sequences, around 6% detected once.

Here the sequenced sample was whole blood, taken in connection with sensitization to the hapten diphenylcyclopropenone (DPC). The chain employs TRBV2 and TRBJ1-2; no clear D. This clonotype was sampled from a woman between 18 and 29 years old with alopecia areata. Some clones in this sample may be carry-over from other donors' samples. The CDR3 DNA is TGTGCCAGCAGTGTGGGCCCTCGGGGCTACACCTTC. Encoded protein: CASSVGPRGYTF.